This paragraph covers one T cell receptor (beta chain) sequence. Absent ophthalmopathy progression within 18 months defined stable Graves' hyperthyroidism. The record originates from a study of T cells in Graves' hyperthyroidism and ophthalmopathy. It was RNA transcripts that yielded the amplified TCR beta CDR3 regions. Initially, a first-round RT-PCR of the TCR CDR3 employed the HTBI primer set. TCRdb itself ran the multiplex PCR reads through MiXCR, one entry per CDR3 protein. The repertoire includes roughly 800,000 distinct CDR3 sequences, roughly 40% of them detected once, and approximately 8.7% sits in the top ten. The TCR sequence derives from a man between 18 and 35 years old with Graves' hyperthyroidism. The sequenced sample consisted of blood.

The CDR3 reads CASSHTGESYEQYF. DNA for the CDR3: TGTGCCAGCAGCCACACGGGGGAATCCTACGAGCAGTACTTC. The chain carries TRBV9 and TRBJ2-7, with D possibly matching TRBD2 (6 bases). Germline CDR1 reads SGDLS; CDR2 reads YYNGEE. Trimming left V 4 bases short and J 1 base short, with 12 bases between. This CDR3 is built from 14 residues.